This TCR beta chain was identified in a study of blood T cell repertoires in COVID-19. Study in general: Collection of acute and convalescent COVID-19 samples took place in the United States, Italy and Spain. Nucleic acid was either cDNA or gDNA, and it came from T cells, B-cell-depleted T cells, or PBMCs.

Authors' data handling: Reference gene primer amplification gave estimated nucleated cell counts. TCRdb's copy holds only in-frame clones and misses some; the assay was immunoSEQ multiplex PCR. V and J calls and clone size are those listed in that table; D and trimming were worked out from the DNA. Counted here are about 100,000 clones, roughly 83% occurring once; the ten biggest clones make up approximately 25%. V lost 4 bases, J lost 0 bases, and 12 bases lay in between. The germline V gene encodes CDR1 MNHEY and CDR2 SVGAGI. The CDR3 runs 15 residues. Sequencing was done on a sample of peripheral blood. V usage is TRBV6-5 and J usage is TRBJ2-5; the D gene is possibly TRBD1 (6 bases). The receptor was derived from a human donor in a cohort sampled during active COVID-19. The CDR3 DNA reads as TGTGCCAGCAGTTCCACTGGGGGCAACCAAGAGACCCAGTACTTC. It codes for CASSSTGGNQETQYF.